This record concerns one T cell receptor beta chain sequence. Trimming cost V 6 bases and J 0 bases, with 12 bases left between them. This CDR3 region has 15 residues. Germline V gene data show CDR1 as MNHEY and CDR2 as SMNVEV (reference sequence). The record originates from a study of T cell changes during pregnancy in multiple sclerosis. Sequencing used immunoSEQ multiplex PCR; TCRdb keeps in-frame clones, though not all of them. This table has under 100,000 clones, 75% to 95% appearing once. The chain links TRBV27 to TRBJ1-3; D uncertain. The receptor was isolated from a female donor in good health, enrolled as a control in a pregnancy study. The source material was peripheral blood, sampled in the first trimester of pregnancy. In DNA, the CDR3 is TGTGCCAGCAGCACTACCGCGAGCTCTGGAAACACCATATATTTT. Protein sequence: CASSTTASSGNTIYF.